The 18 T cell receptor beta chains in this list originate from one sample, sequenced in a study of response to subunit inactivated influenza vaccine. TCRdb used MiXCR to reprocess the RT-PCR reads, holding one entry per CDR3 protein. The sample consists of 800,000 or so distinct CDR3 sequences, 20% to 25% of them appearing once. The sequenced sample was PBMCs from blood, obtained roughly 5 days after vaccination. These receptors were taken from a man aged 45-65 years who received an inactivated influenza vaccine.

The CDR3 region is CASSFSKWDTQYF. The CDR3 DNA reads TGTGCCAGCAGTTTCTCAAAGTGGGATACGCAGTATTTT. The chain uses TRBV6-5 and TRBJ2-3; D ambiguous. CDR1 is MNHEY and CDR2 is SVGAGI in the germline V gene. V was shortened by 4 bases and J by 6 bases, with 11 bases between the two germline ends. CDR3 length: 13 amino acids.

This clonotype turned up a few times. The gene calls are TRBV12-3 or TRBV12-4 and TRBJ2-4, with TRBD1 matching 8 bases. V gave up 8 bases and J gave up 4 bases; unmatched junction bases: 10. There are 15 residues in the CDR3. CDR3 bases: TGTGCCAGCCTAGACTACAGGGGGGCAAAAAACATTCAGTACTTC. Translated, it gives CASLDYRGAKNIQYF.

This chain connects TRBV9 to TRBJ1-1; D might be TRBD1 (6 bases). This CDR3 is 13 amino acids long. V shed 4 bases and J shed 5 bases, with 12 bases lying between them. The germline V gene has CDR1 SGDLS and CDR2 YYNGEE. CDR3 protein: CASSTKGVTEAFF. CDR3 in DNA: TGTGCCAGCAGCACGAAGGGGGTTACTGAAGCTTTCTTT. The full variable domain, its missing parts supplied by reference TRBV9 and TRBJ1-1, is DSGVTQTPKHLITATGQRVTLRCSPRSGDLSVYWYQQSLDQGLQFLIQYYNGEERAKGNILERFSAQQFPDLHSELNLSSLELGDSALYFCASSTKGVTEAFFGQGTRLTVV.

This clonotype was seen once. The V gene is TRBV7-9, the J gene TRBJ2-1; D unresolved. This CDR3 is 11 amino acids long. CDR1 and CDR2 from the germline V gene are SEHNR and FQNEAQ (reference sequence). V lost 5 bases and J 12 bases, leaving 11 bases between the germline ends. The CDR3 nucleotides are TGTGCCAGCAGCCCCTCGCTATGGCAGTTCTTC. Protein sequence: CASSPSLWQFF.

This clonotype came up a few times. V gene TRBV20-1 combines with J gene TRBJ1-1; weak D call: TRBD1 (5 bases). This CDR3 is 12 amino acids long. From germline, CDR1 is DFQATT and CDR2 SNEGSKA (reference sequence). Trimming removed 1 base at V and 5 bases at J, with 8 bases between. The DNA of the CDR3 is TGCAGTGCTAGAGCAGGGAGGACTGAAGCTTTCTTT. Protein sequence: CSARAGRTEAFF.

The CDR3: CATSRDVAGSYNEQFF. Here the CDR3 DNA reads TGTGCCACCAGCAGAGACGTAGCGGGGTCCTACAATGAGCAGTTCTTC. J is TRBJ2-1 and V is TRBV15; 8 bases fit TRBD2. The CDR3 runs 16 residues. Germline V gives CDR1 LNHNV, CDR2 YYDKDF (reference sequence). Trimming at V came to 0 bases and at J to 1 base, leaving 2 bases not matched to a gene.

This chain uses TRBV7-8 with TRBJ2-7, with D perhaps being TRBD1 or TRBD2 (6 bases each). The CDR3 totals 14 residues. V lost 3 bases to trimming and J lost 6 bases, with 15 bases between them. CDR1 is SGHVS, CDR2 FQNEAQ, per germline. CDR3 residues: CASSFGAEGGEQYF. CDR3 DNA: TGTGCCAGCAGCTTTGGGGCCGAGGGGGGCGAGCAGTACTTC.

This clonotype was detected a few times. The rearrangement uses TRBV11-2 and TRBJ2-7, with TRBD1 identical over 12 bases. Germline V CDR1 and CDR2: SGHAT, FQNNGV. The junction had 8 bases not matched to a gene; V was cut back by 3 bases and J by 2 bases. The CDR3 loop spans 17 amino acids. The CDR3 reads CASSFSRDRGRTYEQYF. CDR3 DNA: TGTGCCAGCAGCTTCTCCCGGGACAGGGGGCGAACCTACGAGCAGTACTTC.

This clonotype was observed a few times. The chain joins TRBV6-1 to TRBJ2-5; D is unresolved. The V and J ends lost 7 bases and 1 base respectively, with 13 bases between them. Per the germline V gene, CDR1 is MNHNS and CDR2 is SASEGT. CDR3 length: 14 amino acids. CDR3 DNA sequence: TGTGCCAGCAACCCAAGAGGTAGCCAAGAGACCCAGTACTTC. This encodes CASNPRGSQETQYF.

The rearrangement links TRBV6-5 to TRBJ2-3, with TRBD2 matching 10 bases. CDR1 and CDR2 (germline): MNHEY, SVGAGI. Germline trimming cut 0 bases from V and 6 bases from J; bases unmatched to any gene: 6. The CDR3 length is 16 residues. The CDR3 DNA reads TGTGCCAGCAGTTACTCAGGGACTAGCGTTGGGGATACGCAGTATTTT. Its protein is CASSYSGTSVGDTQYF.

Points on this clonotype: An end of the junction does not agree with germline; a read error may underlie this. This chain joins TRBV7-2 and TRBJ2-3, with 12 bases identical to TRBD2. The CDR3 spans 18 residues. Germline V lookup: CDR1 SGHTA, CDR2 FQGNSA. The CDR3 DNA reads as TGTGCCAGCAGCCTAGCGGGGGGGACGATAACTAGCACAGATACGCAGTATTTT. It codes for CASSLAGGTITSTDTQYF.

This chain links TRBV6-2 or TRBV6-3 with TRBJ1-1; D remains ambiguous. Germline assignment: CDR1 MNHEY and CDR2 SVGEGT. Deletions cut 6 bases from V and 1 base from J, with 12 bases between. The CDR3 spans 14 residues. The CDR3 reads CASSLPTRNTEAFF. The CDR3, as DNA: TGTGCCAGCAGCCTACCTACAAGGAACACTGAAGCTTTCTTT.

The J gene is TRBJ2-3, the V gene TRBV7-6, with D perhaps TRBD2 (5 bases). V lost 8 bases and J lost 0, with 15 bases in between. The CDR3 spans 15 residues. Germline V gene lookup returns CDR1 SGHVS and CDR2 FNYEAQ. The CDR3 loop is CASGLSGASTDTQYF. CDR3 in DNA: TGTGCCAGCGGTTTAAGCGGAGCTAGCACAGATACGCAGTATTTT.

This sequence joins TRBV12-3 or TRBV12-4 and TRBJ2-1, with 14 bases matching TRBD2. V shed 7 bases, J shed 0 bases, and the junction held 5 bases outside the gene matches. This CDR3 is 17 amino acids long. For the CDR3, the DNA is TGTGCCAGCAAATGGACTAGCGGGGGGAGCTCCTACAATGAGCAGTTCTTC. Its protein is CASKWTSGGSSYNEQFF.

In its sample, this clonotype was seen a few times. The chain carries TRBV20-1 and TRBJ2-7; D gene unclear. With 6 bases removed from V and 1 base from J, the gap between germline ends came to 16 bases. The CDR3 has 14 residues. CDR1 and CDR2 from the germline V gene are DFQATT and SNEGSKA (reference sequence). This CDR3 reads CSAKRVLRSYEQYF. CDR3 bases: TGCAGTGCGAAAAGGGTCCTCAGATCCTACGAGCAGTACTTC.

This clonotype was seen more than once but under ten times. The rearrangement links TRBV20-1 to TRBJ2-5, with TRBD2 matching over 7 bases. V shed 3 bases and J 10 bases; nucleotides not matched to a gene: 14. Germline V gene lookup returns CDR1 DFQATT and CDR2 SNEGSKA (reference sequence). The CDR3 runs 14 residues. CDR3 sequence (DNA): TGCAGTGCTAGGAGGTGGGCCCCTGGGGAGGGCCAGTACTTC. Amino acid sequence: CSARRWAPGEGQYF.

The CDR3 is CASGPGLVRTDTQYF. CDR3 DNA sequence: TGTGCCAGCGGTCCGGGACTCGTCCGCACAGATACGCAGTATTTT. The chain couples TRBV4-2 to TRBJ2-3, with D tentatively TRBD2 (6 bases). CDR1 and CDR2 (germline): LGHNA, YNFKEQ. The CDR3 loop spans 15 amino acids. V was trimmed by 8 bases and J by 1 base, leaving 16 bases between them.

This clonotype was observed a few times. The chain recombines TRBV7-9 with TRBJ1-2; unclear D gene. The CDR3 is made up of 14 amino acids. Germline lookup yields CDR1 SEHNR and CDR2 FQNEAQ (reference sequence). V shed 3 bases and J shed 8 bases, with 16 bases lying between them. The CDR3 reads CASSFSGLTAGYTF. CDR3 in DNA: TGTGCCAGCAGCTTCTCCGGGCTCACTGCGGGCTACACCTTC.